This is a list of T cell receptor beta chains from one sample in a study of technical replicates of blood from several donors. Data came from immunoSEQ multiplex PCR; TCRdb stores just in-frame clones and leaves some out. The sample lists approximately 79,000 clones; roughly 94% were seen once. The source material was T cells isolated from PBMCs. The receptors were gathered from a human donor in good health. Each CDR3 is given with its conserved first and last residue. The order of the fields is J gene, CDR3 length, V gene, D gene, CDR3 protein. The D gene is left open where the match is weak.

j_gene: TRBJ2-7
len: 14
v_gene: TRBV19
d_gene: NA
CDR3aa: CASSMGYPSYEQYF

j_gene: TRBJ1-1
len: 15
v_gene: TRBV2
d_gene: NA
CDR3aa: CASSEGGPTDTEAFF

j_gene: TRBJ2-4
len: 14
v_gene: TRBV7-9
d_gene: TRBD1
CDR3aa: CASSNRTGKNIQYF

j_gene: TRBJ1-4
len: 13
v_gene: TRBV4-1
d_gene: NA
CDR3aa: CASSQVQQEKLFF

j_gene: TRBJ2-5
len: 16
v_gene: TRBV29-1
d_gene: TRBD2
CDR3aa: CSVPGRGRGIGETQYF

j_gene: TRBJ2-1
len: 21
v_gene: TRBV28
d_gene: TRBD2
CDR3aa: CASSTYPKLRTSGSSYNEQFF

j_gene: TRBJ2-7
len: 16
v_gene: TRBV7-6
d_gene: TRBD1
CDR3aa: CASSLALGQGLYEQYF

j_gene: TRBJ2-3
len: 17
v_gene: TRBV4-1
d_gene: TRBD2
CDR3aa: CASSQDGQGGWTDTQYF

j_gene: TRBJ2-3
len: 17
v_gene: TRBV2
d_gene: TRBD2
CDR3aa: CASSGVRLAGATDTQYF

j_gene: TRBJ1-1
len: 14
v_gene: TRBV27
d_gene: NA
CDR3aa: CASSFQGANTEAFF

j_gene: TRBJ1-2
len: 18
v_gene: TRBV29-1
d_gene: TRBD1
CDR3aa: CSVEQGADRGRVVYGYTF

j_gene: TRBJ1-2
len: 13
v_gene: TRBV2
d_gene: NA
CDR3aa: CASSTGFNYGYTF

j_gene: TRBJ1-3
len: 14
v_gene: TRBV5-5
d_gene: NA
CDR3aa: CASSLKDRGNTIYF

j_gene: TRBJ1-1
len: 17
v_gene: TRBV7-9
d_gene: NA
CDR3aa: CASSLGGRGLMNTEAFF

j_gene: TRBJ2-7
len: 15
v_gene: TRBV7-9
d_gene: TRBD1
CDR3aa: CASSFVQGASYEQYF

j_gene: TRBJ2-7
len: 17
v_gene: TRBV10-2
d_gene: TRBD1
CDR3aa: CASSEPPKDRVFHEQYF

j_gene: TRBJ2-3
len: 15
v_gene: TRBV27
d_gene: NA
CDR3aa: CASSFFVGGTDTQYF

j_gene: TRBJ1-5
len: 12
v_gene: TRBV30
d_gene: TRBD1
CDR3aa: CAWGTGGGPQHF

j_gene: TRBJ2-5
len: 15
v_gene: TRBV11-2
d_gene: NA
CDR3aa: CASSPTGDPRETQYF

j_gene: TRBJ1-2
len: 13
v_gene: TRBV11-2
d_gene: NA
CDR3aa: CASSLGLGRGYTF

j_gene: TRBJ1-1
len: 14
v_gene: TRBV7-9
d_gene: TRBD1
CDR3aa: CASEGQGLSTEAFF

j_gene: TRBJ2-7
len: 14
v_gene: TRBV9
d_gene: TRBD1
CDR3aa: CASSVGTGTYEQYF

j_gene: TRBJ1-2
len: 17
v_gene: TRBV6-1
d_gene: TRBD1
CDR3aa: CASSEGFGQGESDGYTF

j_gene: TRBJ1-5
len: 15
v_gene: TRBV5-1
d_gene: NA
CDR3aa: CASSSTGSSNQPQHF

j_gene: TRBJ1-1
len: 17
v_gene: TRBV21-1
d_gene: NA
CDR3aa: CASSRSGWRTANTEAFF

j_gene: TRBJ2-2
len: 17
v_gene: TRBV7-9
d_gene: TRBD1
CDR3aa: CASTADRTLLNTGELFF

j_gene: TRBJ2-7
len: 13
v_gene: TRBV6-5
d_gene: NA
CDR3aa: CASSYTGSYEQYF

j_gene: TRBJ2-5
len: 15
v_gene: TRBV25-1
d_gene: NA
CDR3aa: CASSEFGTYQETQYF

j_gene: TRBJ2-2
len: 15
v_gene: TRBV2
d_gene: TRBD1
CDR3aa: CASRSGGGGTGELFF

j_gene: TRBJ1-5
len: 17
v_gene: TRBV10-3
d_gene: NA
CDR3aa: CAISEEFGGDSNQPQHF

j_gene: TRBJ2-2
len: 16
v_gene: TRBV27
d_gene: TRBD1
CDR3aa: CASSLTGTGVTGELFF

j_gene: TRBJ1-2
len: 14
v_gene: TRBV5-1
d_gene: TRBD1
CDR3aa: CASRPGQGAYGYTF

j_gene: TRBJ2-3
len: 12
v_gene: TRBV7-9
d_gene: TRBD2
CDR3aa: CASSPTSGRKYF

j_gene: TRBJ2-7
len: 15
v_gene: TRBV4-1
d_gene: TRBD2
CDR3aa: CASSQAIAGGREQYF

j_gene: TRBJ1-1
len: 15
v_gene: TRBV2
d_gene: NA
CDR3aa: CASSEAPAGVAEAFF

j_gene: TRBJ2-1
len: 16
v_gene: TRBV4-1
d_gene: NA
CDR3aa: CASSQEGRGTYNEQFF

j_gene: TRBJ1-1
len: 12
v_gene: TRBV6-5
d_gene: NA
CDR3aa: CASSYSSGQAFF

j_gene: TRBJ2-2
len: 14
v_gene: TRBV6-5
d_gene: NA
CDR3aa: CASSRLRDTGELFF

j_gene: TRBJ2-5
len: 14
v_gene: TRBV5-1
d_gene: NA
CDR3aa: CASSFLPGEETQYF

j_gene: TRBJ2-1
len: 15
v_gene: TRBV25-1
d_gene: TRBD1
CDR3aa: CASSESGTAYNEQFF

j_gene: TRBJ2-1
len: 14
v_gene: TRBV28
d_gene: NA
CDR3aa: CASSLRETYNEQFF

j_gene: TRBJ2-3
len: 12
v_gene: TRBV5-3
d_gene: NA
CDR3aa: CARSPGADTQYF

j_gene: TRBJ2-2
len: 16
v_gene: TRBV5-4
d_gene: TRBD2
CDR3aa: CASSSGGGENTGELFF

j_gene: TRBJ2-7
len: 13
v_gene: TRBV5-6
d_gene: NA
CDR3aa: CASRDSGRYEQYF

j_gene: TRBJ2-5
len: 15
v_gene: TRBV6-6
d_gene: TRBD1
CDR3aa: CASSGWTGGQETQYF

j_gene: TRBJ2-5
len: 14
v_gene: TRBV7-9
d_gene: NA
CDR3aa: CASSPFRSLETQYF

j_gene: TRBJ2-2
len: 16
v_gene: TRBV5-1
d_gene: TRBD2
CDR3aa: CASSSIGLAGTGELFF

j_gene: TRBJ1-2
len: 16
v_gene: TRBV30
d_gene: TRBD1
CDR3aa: CAWTSLDRITGGGYTF

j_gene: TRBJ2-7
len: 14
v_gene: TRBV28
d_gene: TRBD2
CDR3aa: CASSIPGLAFEQYF

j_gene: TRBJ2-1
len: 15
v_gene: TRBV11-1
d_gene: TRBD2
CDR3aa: CASSFPGTSVNEQFF

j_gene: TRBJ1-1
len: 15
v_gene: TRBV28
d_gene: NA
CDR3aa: CASSLSAPRSPEAFF

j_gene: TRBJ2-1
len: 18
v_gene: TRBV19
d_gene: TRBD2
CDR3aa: CASTNPASGGPSYNEQFF

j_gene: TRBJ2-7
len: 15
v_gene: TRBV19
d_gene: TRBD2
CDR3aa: CASNGPGTSDYEQYF

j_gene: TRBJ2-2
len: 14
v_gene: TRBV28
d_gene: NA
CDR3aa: CASSDRILTGELFF

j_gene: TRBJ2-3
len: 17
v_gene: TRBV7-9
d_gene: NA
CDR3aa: CASSPRGLAPSTDTQYF